Listed below are T cell receptor beta chains from one sample, sequenced in a study of blood T cell repertoires in COVID-19. The table came from immunoSEQ multiplex PCR; TCRdb's copy has only in-frame clones and leaves some out. The sample carries approximately 250,000 clones, less than 95% recorded once. The sequencing sample was made of PBMCs or T cells enriched from blood (not recorded which). These receptors originate from a man in his forties or fifties who had been exposed to COVID-19. Each CDR3 is given with its conserved first and last residue. A D gene is named only where the DNA matches it firmly. Only some rows state a clone size, as once, few, many or a class for expanded clones.

D: TRBD1; length: 12; V: TRBV28; J: TRBJ1-1; size: .; DNA: TGTGCCAGCAGCCCGACAGGGGTGGGAGCTTTCTTT; CDR3: CASSPTGVGAFF
D: .; length: 13; V: TRBV5-4; J: TRBJ2-1; size: once; DNA: TGTGCCAGCAGCTTCGGGGGAGGGGGTGAGCAGTTCTTC; CDR3: CASSFGGGGEQFF
D: TRBD1; length: 17; V: TRBV7-9; J: TRBJ1-2; size: .; DNA: TGTGCCAGCAGCTTCCAAGCCGACAGGGCACGTAACTATGGCTACACCTTC; CDR3: CASSFQADRARNYGYTF
D: TRBD2; length: 16; V: TRBV7-6; J: TRBJ2-2; size: .; DNA: TGTGCCAGCAGCTTTATAACGGGAGGCGGGTCCGGGGAGCTGTTTTTT; CDR3: CASSFITGGGSGELFF
D: .; length: 13; V: TRBV10-3; J: TRBJ2-7; size: .; DNA: TGTGCCACCAAGGATAGCCTCTCCTACGAGCAGTACTTC; CDR3: CATKDSLSYEQYF
D: .; length: 12; V: TRBV4-2; J: TRBJ1-6; size: .; DNA: TGTGCCAGCAGCGAGGGAGGTTCACCCCTCCACTTT; CDR3: CASSEGGSPLHF
D: .; length: 17; V: TRBV19; J: TRBJ2-2; size: .; DNA: TGTGCCAGTAGTATCCGTTTCGGACACAAGAACACCGGGGAGCTGTTTTTT; CDR3: CASSIRFGHKNTGELFF
D: .; length: 14; V: TRBV11-1; J: TRBJ1-1; size: .; DNA: TGTGCCAGCAGCCCGGAACGGGACATCCCTGAAGCTTTCTTT; CDR3: CASSPERDIPEAFF
D: .; length: 13; V: TRBV12-5; J: TRBJ1-1; size: .; DNA: TGTGCTAGTGGTATGGGGCGGGACACTGAAGCTTTCTTT; CDR3: CASGMGRDTEAFF
D: TRBD1; length: 13; V: TRBV5-1; J: TRBJ2-7; size: once; DNA: TGCGCCAGCAGTGCGGGGACAGGGAGCGAGCAGTACTTC; CDR3: CASSAGTGSEQYF
D: TRBD1; length: 16; V: TRBV19; J: TRBJ1-5; size: once; DNA: TGTGCCAGTAGGCCGGACAGGGGAAGGAGCAATCAGCCCCAGCATTTT; CDR3: CASRPDRGRSNQPQHF
D: .; length: 16; V: TRBV5-1; J: TRBJ1-1; size: .; DNA: TGCGCCAGCAGCTTGGTTGGGGTGGGGGCGAGCACTGAAGCTTTCTTT; CDR3: CASSLVGVGASTEAFF